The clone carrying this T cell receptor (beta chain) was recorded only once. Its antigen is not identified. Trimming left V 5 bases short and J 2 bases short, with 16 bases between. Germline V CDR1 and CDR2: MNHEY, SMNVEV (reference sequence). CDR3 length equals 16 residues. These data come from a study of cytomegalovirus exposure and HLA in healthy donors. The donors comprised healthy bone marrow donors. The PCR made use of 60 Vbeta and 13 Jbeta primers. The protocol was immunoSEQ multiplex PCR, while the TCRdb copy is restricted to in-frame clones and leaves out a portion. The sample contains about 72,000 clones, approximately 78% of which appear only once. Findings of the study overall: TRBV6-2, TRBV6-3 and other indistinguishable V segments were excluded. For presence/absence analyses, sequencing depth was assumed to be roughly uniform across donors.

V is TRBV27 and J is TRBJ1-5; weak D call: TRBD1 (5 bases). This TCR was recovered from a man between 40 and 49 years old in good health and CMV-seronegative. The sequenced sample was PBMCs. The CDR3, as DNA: TGTGCCAGCAGTAAGATATCGGGGGGTGGCAATCAGCCCCAGCATTTT. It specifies CASSKISGGGNQPQHF.